These 16 T cell receptor beta chains share one sample of origin, sequenced in a study of T cells in Graves' hyperthyroidism and ophthalmopathy. Amplification targeted TCR beta CDR3 regions from RNA transcripts. A first-round RT-PCR of the TCR CDR3 used the HTBI primer set. TCRdb processed the multiplex PCR reads anew with MiXCR; each CDR3 protein has one entry. The profile shows over 250,000 distinct CDR3 sequences, roughly 22% of them singletons. The sequenced material came from blood. The receptors were sampled from a man aged 30 to 39 with Graves' ophthalmopathy.

This clonotype was seen repeatedly, ten times or more. The rearrangement links TRBV2 to TRBJ2-1, with D possibly matching TRBD1 (5 bases). CDR1 and CDR2 (germline): SNHLY, FYNNEI. This CDR3 comprises 13 residues. V was trimmed by 6 bases and J by 5 bases, leaving 11 bases between them. CDR3 region: CASRAGLNNEQFF. CDR3 coding DNA: TGTGCCAGCAGGGCAGGGCTAAACAATGAGCAGTTCTTC.

This clonotype has a handful of counts. This chain joins TRBV7-9 and TRBJ2-1; no reliable D call. Germline-derived CDR1 and CDR2 are SEHNR and FQNEAQ (reference sequence). CDR3 length equals 16 residues. V lost 5 bases, J lost 4 bases, and 18 bases lay in between. The CDR3: CASSPEAVGNYNEQFF. The CDR3 DNA is TGTGCCAGCAGCCCCGAGGCTGTGGGTAATTACAATGAGCAGTTCTTC.

The V and J genes are TRBV2 and TRBJ2-7; weak D call: TRBD2 (5 bases). CDR1 is SNHLY, CDR2 FYNNEI, per germline. Trimming cost V 4 bases and J 0 bases, with 10 bases left between them. This CDR3 is built from 14 residues. The CDR3 protein is CASSGAGSSYEQYF. Here the CDR3 DNA reads TGTGCCAGCAGTGGCGCGGGTAGCTCCTACGAGCAGTACTTC.

The genes are TRBV20-1 and TRBJ2-1; TRBD2 agrees at 15 bases. J was trimmed by 9 bases and V by 0 bases; bases with no gene match: 3. Germline-derived CDR1 and CDR2 are DFQATT and SNEGSKA (reference sequence). This CDR3 region has 15 residues. This chain's CDR3 is CSARDSGLAGGEQFF. The CDR3 DNA follows: TGCAGTGCTAGAGACTCGGGACTAGCGGGAGGTGAGCAGTTCTTC.

V gene TRBV4-1 combines with J gene TRBJ2-3, with TRBD2 matching 10 bases. Losses at the gene ends were 1 base for V and 3 bases for J; bases not matched to a gene: 7. Germline V gene data show CDR1 as MGHRA and CDR2 as YSYEKL. The CDR3 consists of 17 residues. The CDR3 spells CASSQGGSGRVTDTQYF. The CDR3 DNA reads as TGCGCCAGCAGCCAAGGGGGCAGCGGGAGGGTAACAGATACGCAGTATTTT.

This clonotype has a count of ten or more. This chain links TRBV3-1 with TRBJ2-7; no clear D gene. The CDR3 is 12 residues long. Deletions cut 4 bases from V and 6 bases from J, with 10 bases between. Germline V gene lookup returns CDR1 LGHDT and CDR2 YNNKEL (reference sequence). The CDR3 region is CASSLPRGEQYF. The CDR3 DNA follows: TGTGCCAGCAGCCTCCCCCGAGGCGAGCAGTACTTC.

The J gene is TRBJ2-2, the V gene TRBV19; 7 nucleotides align to TRBD1. CDR3 size: 17 residues. Germline CDR1 LNHDA, CDR2 SQIVND (reference sequence). V shed 5 bases, J shed 5 bases, and the junction held 14 bases outside the gene matches. In nucleotides, the CDR3 is TGTGCCAGTAGTGCTTACAGGGGCAGCTTCGTTACCGGGGAGCTGTTTTTT. Its translation is CASSAYRGSFVTGELFF.

This clonotype was counted many times. V and J are TRBV7-3 and TRBJ2-1, with 12 nucleotides matching TRBD2. The CDR3 covers 15 residues. Germline CDR1 is SGHTA and CDR2 is FQGTGA. V was pared by 1 base and J by 7 bases, with 2 bases of the junction left unmatched. In DNA, the CDR3 is TGTGCCAGCAGCTTAATGGGACTAGCGGGTAATGAGCAGTTCTTC. Amino acids: CASSLMGLAGNEQFF.

This clonotype occurred a few times. The CDR3: CASSPQGKSGELFF. The CDR3 region has the DNA TGTGCCAGCAGCCCACAGGGGAAGTCCGGGGAGCTGTTTTTT. The chain carries TRBV11-3 and TRBJ2-2; 7 bases line up with TRBD1. Germline trimming cut 5 bases from V and 6 bases from J; bases unmatched to any gene: 6. CDR1 and CDR2 from the germline V gene are SGHNT and YENEEA. The CDR3 contains 14 residues.

With regard to this clonotype: The junction shows a germline mismatch at one end, possibly a read error. V and J are TRBV6-1 and TRBJ2-1, with 11 nucleotides matching TRBD2. Germline V gene data show CDR1 as MNHNS and CDR2 as SASEGT. The CDR3 consists of 15 residues. The CDR3 sequence: CASSEWLAGGNEQFF. In nucleotides, the CDR3 is TGCGCCAGCAGTGAGTGGCTAGCGGGAGGAAATGAGCAGTTCTTC.

The rearrangement links TRBV7-2 to TRBJ1-1, with D perhaps TRBD1 (5 bases). The CDR3 extends over 14 amino acids. Germline V gene lookup returns CDR1 SGHTA and CDR2 FQGNSA. V shed 2 bases and J shed 1 base, with 8 bases lying between them. The CDR3 DNA sequence: TGTGCCAGCAGCTTATGGGGACCGAACACTGAAGCTTTCTTT. This sequence encodes CASSLWGPNTEAFF.

This clonotype was counted ten times or more. V usage is TRBV12-3 or TRBV12-4 and J usage is TRBJ2-4; the D is unclear. Trimming pared 6 bases from V and 6 bases from J, leaving 15 bases between. This CDR3 has 14 residues. The CDR3: CASSPQLNTNIQYF. CDR3 in DNA: TGTGCCAGCAGCCCTCAACTAAATACAAACATTCAGTACTTC.

This clonotype came up many times. The chain employs TRBV3-1 and TRBJ2-7; D gene uncertain. Between the trimmed V and J ends, which lost 1 base and 3 bases, there was a span of 4 bases. The germline gives CDR1 LGHDT, CDR2 YNNKEL (reference sequence). CDR3 length: 12 residues. CDR3 in amino acids: CASSQGLYEQYF. Here the CDR3 DNA reads TGTGCCAGCAGCCAAGGCCTCTACGAGCAGTACTTC.

This clonotype has a count of ten or more. The J gene is TRBJ2-3, the V gene TRBV3-1; 15 bases are a match to TRBD2. CDR3 size: 19 residues. V lost 3 bases to trimming and J lost 0 bases; unmatched junction nucleotides: 7. CDR1 and CDR2 (germline): LGHDT, YNNKEL (reference sequence). CDR3 in amino acids: CASSHGGTSGRSSTDTQYF. CDR3 in DNA: TGTGCCAGCAGCCACGGAGGGACTAGCGGGAGGTCTAGCACAGATACGCAGTATTTT.

In regard to this clonotype: This clone may be a read error of a much larger clone one base away. The chain links TRBV30 to TRBJ2-1, with a weak D call TRBD1 (5 bases). The CDR3 runs to 13 residues. Germline V gives CDR1 GTSNPN, CDR2 SVGIG (reference sequence). The V end lost 5 bases, the J end lost 4 bases, and 12 bases lay between the germline ends. In DNA form, the CDR3 reads TGTGCCTGGGGGGCAGGGTTATACAATGAGCAGTTCTTC. It specifies CAWGAGLYNEQFF.

CDR3 in amino acids: CASSYQGGLSKETQYF. The DNA of the CDR3 is TGTGCCAGCAGCTACCAGGGTGGACTGTCAAAAGAGACCCAGTACTTC. The chain joins TRBV2 to TRBJ2-5, with D perhaps given as TRBD1 or TRBD2 (5 bases each). Trimming removed 6 bases at V and 3 bases at J, with 20 bases between. Germline CDR1 is SNHLY and CDR2 is FYNNEI. CDR3 length equals 16 residues.